The TCR beta chain described here comes from a study of control samples from healthy donors and cancer patients. This table comes from immunoSEQ multiplex PCR, and its TCRdb copy is limited to in-frame clones, with some not included. The sample lists 90,000 to 130,000 clones; more than 75% were seen once. This CDR3 is 14 amino acids long. Germline CDR1 is GTSNPN and CDR2 is SVGIG (reference sequence). V lost 2 bases and J lost 6; bases outside the gene matches: 8. The sequence came from an older woman with lung cancer. This chain connects TRBV30 to TRBJ2-3; 7 bases agree with TRBD2. The specimen sequenced was PBMCs. The DNA of the CDR3 is TGTGCCTGGAGTAAAGGCGGGAGCTCGGATACGCAGTATTTT. Its translation is CAWSKGGSSDTQYF.